The rows below give T cell receptor beta chains drawn from one sample of a study of blood T cell repertoires in COVID-19. Repertoires were generated with immunoSEQ multiplex PCR, while TCRdb's copy carries only in-frame clones and drops some. The sample lists some 58,000 clones, roughly three quarters occurring once. Sequencing was carried out using peripheral blood. These receptors were collected from a human donor in a cohort sampled during active COVID-19. The CDR3 runs from the conserved cysteine through the conserved F or W. Fields, in order: J gene, clone size, D gene, V gene, CDR3 DNA, CDR3 protein. D genes are given only for firm matches. Rows may omit the clone size; those that give it use once, few, many or a size class.

J: TRBJ2-1; size: NA; D: NA; V: TRBV7-6; DNA: TGTGCCAGCAGCTTAGGAGGCGGGGTGACTACTTACAATGAGCAGTTCTTC; CDR3: CASSLGGGVTTYNEQFF
J: TRBJ1-3; size: NA; D: NA; V: TRBV7-9; DNA: TGTGCCAGCAGCTTAGCCGGCTCTGGAAACACCATATATTTT; CDR3: CASSLAGSGNTIYF
J: TRBJ1-2; size: NA; D: TRBD1; V: TRBV12-5; DNA: TGTGCTAGTGGTCCTTCGACAGGGGGCTTCTATGGCTACACCTTC; CDR3: CASGPSTGGFYGYTF
J: TRBJ2-7; size: NA; D: TRBD1; V: TRBV5-5; DNA: TGTGCCAGCAGTTCGACGGGACAGAGTACCTACGAGCAGTACTTC; CDR3: CASSSTGQSTYEQYF
J: TRBJ1-5; size: NA; D: NA; V: TRBV2; DNA: TGTGCCAGCCGCGACCAGGGGACCCCCCAGCATTTT; CDR3: CASRDQGTPQHF
J: TRBJ2-1; size: NA; D: TRBD2; V: TRBV7-3; DNA: TGTGCCAGCAGCTTTGGTGCGGGAGGGCTGAAAAATGAGCAGTTCTTC; CDR3: CASSFGAGGLKNEQFF
J: TRBJ1-1; size: NA; D: NA; V: TRBV19; DNA: TGTGCCAGTAGTATAGTCGAGGGCGAAGCTTTCTTT; CDR3: CASSIVEGEAFF
J: TRBJ2-1; size: NA; D: TRBD2; V: TRBV4-2; DNA: TGTGCCAGCAGCCAAGCAATCCCCTTCGGGACTAGCGGGAATAACAATGAGCAGTTCTTC; CDR3: CASSQAIPFGTSGNNNEQFF
J: TRBJ2-6; size: NA; D: NA; V: TRBV10-1; DNA: TGCGCCAGCAGTGAGTCGCGGTTCCCGGGGGCCAACGTCCTGACTTTC; CDR3: CASSESRFPGANVLTF
J: TRBJ1-6; size: NA; D: TRBD1; V: TRBV30; DNA: TGTGCCTGGAGTGCATATGTGGGACAGGGGAGGCCACCCCTCCACTTT; CDR3: CAWSAYVGQGRPPLHF
J: TRBJ2-7; size: NA; D: NA; V: TRBV7-9; DNA: TGTGCCAGCAGCTTAGAAGGGGGAGGGGGCGAGCAGTACTTC; CDR3: CASSLEGGGGEQYF
J: TRBJ1-2; size: few; D: NA; V: TRBV19; DNA: TGTGCCAGCACAGGACCGCCGGGCTATGGCTACACCTTC; CDR3: CASTGPPGYGYTF
J: TRBJ2-3; size: NA; D: TRBD1; V: TRBV7-2; DNA: TGTGCCACCCGACAGGGGGGGACAGATACGCAGTATTTT; CDR3: CATRQGGTDTQYF
J: TRBJ2-5; size: NA; D: TRBD2; V: TRBV9; DNA: TGTGCCAGCAGCGCGGGACTAGGGGCGGAGACCCAGTACTTC; CDR3: CASSAGLGAETQYF
J: TRBJ2-5; size: NA; D: NA; V: TRBV11-2; DNA: TGTGCCAGCACCCGATCGGGGGAGACCCAGTACTTC; CDR3: CASTRSGETQYF
J: TRBJ2-3; size: NA; D: NA; V: TRBV5-1; DNA: TGCGCCAGCAGCATAACAGCAGATACGCAGTATTTT; CDR3: CASSITADTQYF
J: TRBJ1-1; size: NA; D: NA; V: TRBV6-2/TRBV6-3; DNA: TGTGCCAGCAGTTCGACAGATATGAACACTGAAGCTTTCTTT; CDR3: CASSSTDMNTEAFF
J: TRBJ2-2; size: NA; D: NA; V: TRBV5-6; DNA: TGTGCCAGCAGCTCAGGGGTTCACGGGGAGCTGTTTTTT; CDR3: CASSSGVHGELFF
J: TRBJ1-5; size: NA; D: NA; V: TRBV20-1; DNA: TGCAGTGCTAGTCCTTCGGTGGGCAATCAGCCCCAGCATTTT; CDR3: CSASPSVGNQPQHF
J: TRBJ1-5; size: NA; D: TRBD1; V: TRBV19; DNA: TGTGCCAGTAGTATTCGGACAGGTGGGCAGCCCCAGCATTTT; CDR3: CASSIRTGGQPQHF
J: TRBJ1-2; size: NA; D: NA; V: TRBV5-1; DNA: TGCGCCAGCAGCTCGGGGGGGGGCCGAGGCTACACCTTC; CDR3: CASSSGGGRGYTF
J: TRBJ2-7; size: NA; D: TRBD1; V: TRBV29-1; DNA: TGCAGCGTTGAGGGGGACAGGGGGAGCGAGCAGTACTTC; CDR3: CSVEGDRGSEQYF
J: TRBJ2-1; size: NA; D: TRBD1; V: TRBV11-3; DNA: TGTGCCAGCAGCTCCCCAGGACAGGGGTCCTACAATGAGCAGTTCTTC; CDR3: CASSSPGQGSYNEQFF
J: TRBJ1-3; size: NA; D: NA; V: TRBV9; DNA: TGTGCCAGCAGCGCCCAGTGGGGCAGCTCTGGAAACACCATATATTTT; CDR3: CASSAQWGSSGNTIYF
J: TRBJ1-2; size: medium-sized; D: NA; V: TRBV7-2; DNA: TGTGCCAGCAGCCCTGAAAGGAGTGGCTACACCTTC; CDR3: CASSPERSGYTF
J: TRBJ2-7; size: NA; D: NA; V: TRBV2; DNA: TGTGCCAGCCCCAAAGGGGTTGGACCCTCCTACGAGCAGTACTTC; CDR3: CASPKGVGPSYEQYF
J: TRBJ2-7; size: NA; D: TRBD2; V: TRBV7-8; DNA: TGTGCCAGCAGACTAGCGGCGAATCCTTCCTACGAGCAGTACTTC; CDR3: CASRLAANPSYEQYF
J: TRBJ1-3; size: NA; D: NA; V: TRBV18; DNA: TGTGCCAGCTCACCAGGCTTGGCAGGGCTCTCTGGAAACACCATATATTTT; CDR3: CASSPGLAGLSGNTIYF
J: TRBJ1-1; size: NA; D: TRBD1; V: TRBV12-3/TRBV12-4; DNA: TGTGCCAGCAGTGGGACAGGTGGAACTGAAGCTTTCTTT; CDR3: CASSGTGGTEAFF
J: TRBJ2-7; size: NA; D: NA; V: TRBV6-5; DNA: TGTGCCAGCAGTTACAGGTCAGGGGACGAGCAGTACTTC; CDR3: CASSYRSGDEQYF
J: TRBJ1-2; size: NA; D: TRBD1; V: TRBV7-9; DNA: TGTGCCAGCAGCACGGGACAGGGAGGCTATGGCTACACCTTC; CDR3: CASSTGQGGYGYTF
J: TRBJ1-6; size: NA; D: NA; V: TRBV12-2; DNA: TGTGCAAGTCGCTTAGAGGTCTCCAGGGTAAATAATTCACCCCTCCACTTT; CDR3: CASRLEVSRVNNSPLHF
J: TRBJ2-5; size: NA; D: NA; V: TRBV9; DNA: TGTGCCAGCAGCGTATCTGCGTGGGAGACCCAGTACTTC; CDR3: CASSVSAWETQYF
J: TRBJ2-3; size: NA; D: TRBD1; V: TRBV11-2; DNA: TGTGCCAGCACCGGGACAGGGGTCAGCACAGATACGCAGTATTTT; CDR3: CASTGTGVSTDTQYF
J: TRBJ1-2; size: NA; D: NA; V: TRBV5-6; DNA: TGTGCCAGCAGCCCCCGTGGCAGGGAGGACGGCTACACCTTC; CDR3: CASSPRGREDGYTF
J: TRBJ1-5; size: few; D: NA; V: TRBV7-9; DNA: TGTGCCAGCAGCTTAAGGAGGGATCAGCCCCAGCATTTT; CDR3: CASSLRRDQPQHF
J: TRBJ1-6; size: few; D: NA; V: TRBV5-6; DNA: TGTGCCAGCAGCTTGTCAGGGGATGGTTCACCCCTCCACTTT; CDR3: CASSLSGDGSPLHF
J: TRBJ1-5; size: NA; D: TRBD1; V: TRBV9; DNA: TGTGCCAGCAGCGTAGCAGGGGGCAGGGGTCAGCCCCAGCATTTT; CDR3: CASSVAGGRGQPQHF
J: TRBJ1-1; size: NA; D: TRBD1; V: TRBV29-1; DNA: TGCAGCGTTGAGCAACCCACCCGGACAGGGATGAACACTGAAGCTTTCTTT; CDR3: CSVEQPTRTGMNTEAFF
J: TRBJ1-4; size: large; D: NA; V: TRBV15; DNA: TGTGCCACCAGCCCCCGAGGAGGGCGTAATGAAAAACTGTTTTTT; CDR3: CATSPRGGRNEKLFF
J: TRBJ2-6; size: once; D: TRBD1; V: TRBV2; DNA: TGTGCCAGCCGACCCATGGGACAGCACTCTGGGGCCAACGTCCTGACTTTC; CDR3: CASRPMGQHSGANVLTF
J: TRBJ2-1; size: few; D: TRBD1; V: TRBV11-3; DNA: TGTGCCAGCAGCTTAGCGGGGACAGCAATTAACAATGAGCAGTTCTTC; CDR3: CASSLAGTAINNEQFF
J: TRBJ2-7; size: few; D: TRBD2; V: TRBV7-2; DNA: TGTGCCAGCAGCTTATCCGGGAGGGGGACCTACGAGCAGTACTTC; CDR3: CASSLSGRGTYEQYF
J: TRBJ2-3; size: NA; D: NA; V: TRBV7-2; DNA: TGTGCCAGCAGCTTAGTCGGGACATCAGATACGCAGTATTTT; CDR3: CASSLVGTSDTQYF
J: TRBJ2-7; size: many; D: TRBD2; V: TRBV4-1; DNA: TGCGCCAGCAGCCGAGGGACTAGCGGGGCGTCCTACGAGCAGTACTTC; CDR3: CASSRGTSGASYEQYF
J: TRBJ2-2; size: NA; D: TRBD2; V: TRBV6-2/TRBV6-3; DNA: TGTGCCAGCAGTTACAACCCACAAGCGGGGGACACCGGGGAGCTGTTTTTT; CDR3: CASSYNPQAGDTGELFF
J: TRBJ2-3; size: NA; D: TRBD2; V: TRBV28; DNA: TGTGCCAGCAGTCCCCTCTGGTGGGAGGGCCGCGGCACAGATACGCAGTATTTT; CDR3: CASSPLWWEGRGTDTQYF
J: TRBJ2-7; size: few; D: NA; V: TRBV19; DNA: TGTGCCAGTAGTTGGAGATTACAGGGTGTTTCCTACGAGCAGTACTTC; CDR3: CASSWRLQGVSYEQYF
J: TRBJ2-2; size: NA; D: TRBD1; V: TRBV19; DNA: TGTGCCAGTAAAGACAGGGGGCGTGTGAACACCGGGGAGCTGTTTTTT; CDR3: CASKDRGRVNTGELFF
J: TRBJ2-5; size: NA; D: NA; V: TRBV4-3; DNA: TGCGCCAGCAGCCAAGATTTTAGGAGTCAAGAGACCCAGTACTTC; CDR3: CASSQDFRSQETQYF
J: TRBJ2-7; size: NA; D: NA; V: TRBV19; DNA: TGTGCCAGTAGTATTTCGGCAGGAAGGCTCGAGCAGTACTTC; CDR3: CASSISAGRLEQYF
J: TRBJ2-7; size: many; D: NA; V: TRBV19; DNA: TGTGCCAGTAGTACCCACTACGAGCAGTACTTC; CDR3: CASSTHYEQYF
J: TRBJ2-3; size: once; D: TRBD2; V: TRBV28; DNA: TGTGCCAGCGGGCCTTGGTCGGGGGGGGTGACAGATACGCAGTATTTT; CDR3: CASGPWSGGVTDTQYF